Listed below are T cell receptor beta chains from one sample, sequenced in a study of immune aging and cytomegalovirus after organ transplant. MiXCR was run by TCRdb on the single-cell sequencing reads, yielding one entry per CDR3 protein. The sample shows roughly 23,000 distinct CDR3 sequences, about a third of them seen only once. These TCRs' antigens remain unknown. Here the sequenced sample was CMV peptide-activated CD4+ and CD8+ T cells sorted from blood, taken at five time points, pooled. Receptors were obtained from a female donor who had a heart transplant and CMV viremia. Each CDR3 is given with its conserved first and last residue. A D gene is named only where the DNA matches it firmly. Rows give clone size only sometimes, using once, few, many, or a class for an expanded clone.

size: few
D: NA
J: TRBJ2-1
V: TRBV30
CDR3: CAWRPAGRVYEQFF
DNA: TGTGCCTGGAGGCCAGCGGGCCGGGTATATGAGCAGTTCTTC

size: NA
D: NA
J: TRBJ1-2
V: TRBV12-3/TRBV12-4
CDR3: CASSSYSVDYGYTF
DNA: TGTGCCAGCAGTTCTTACAGTGTCGACTATGGCTACACCTTC

size: medium-sized
D: TRBD2
J: TRBJ2-3
V: TRBV9
CDR3: CASSVEGSGASTDTQYF
DNA: TGTGCCAGCAGCGTAGAGGGTAGCGGGGCTAGCACAGATACGCAGTATTTT

size: NA
D: TRBD2
J: TRBJ2-7
V: TRBV6-5
CDR3: CASSSTSEHYEQYF
DNA: TGTGCCAGCAGTTCGACTAGCGAACACTACGAGCAGTACTTC

size: NA
D: NA
J: TRBJ2-1
V: TRBV6-1
CDR3: CASSELGQGRYNEQFF
DNA: TGTGCCAGCAGTGAGTTGGGACAAGGAAGGTACAATGAGCAGTTCTTC

size: many
D: TRBD2
J: TRBJ2-7
V: TRBV9
CDR3: CASSVGTSANEQYF
DNA: TGTGCCAGCAGCGTCGGAACTAGCGCTAACGAGCAGTACTTC

size: many
D: TRBD2
J: TRBJ2-5
V: TRBV5-1
CDR3: CASSFGLAGAFYQETQYF
DNA: TGCGCCAGCAGCTTCGGACTAGCGGGAGCGTTTTACCAAGAGACCCAGTACTTC

size: NA
D: NA
J: TRBJ2-1
V: TRBV18
CDR3: CASSPMRSPTSYNEQFF
DNA: TGTGCCAGCTCACCCATGCGGAGCCCAACTTCCTACAATGAGCAGTTCTTC

size: few
D: TRBD2
J: TRBJ2-2
V: TRBV29-1
CDR3: CSVKNSGGTRTGELFF
DNA: TGCAGCGTTAAGAATAGCGGGGGAACGAGGACCGGGGAGCTGTTTTTT

size: few
D: NA
J: TRBJ2-7
V: TRBV11-3
CDR3: CASSRSGHEQYF
DNA: TGTGCCAGCAGCCGATCGGGCCACGAGCAGTACTTC

size: NA
D: NA
J: TRBJ1-1
V: TRBV28
CDR3: CASSFFPQTGIMNTEAFF
DNA: TGTGCCAGCAGTTTTTTCCCCCAGACGGGGATAATGAACACTGAAGCCTTCTTT

size: NA
D: NA
J: TRBJ2-4
V: TRBV29-1
CDR3: CSVEDGRLAKNIQYF
DNA: TGCAGCGTTGAAGACGGGAGACTAGCCAAAAACATTCAGTACTTC

size: few
D: TRBD2
J: TRBJ2-3
V: TRBV20-1
CDR3: CSARDWLAERTDTQYF
DNA: TGCAGTGCTAGAGATTGGCTAGCGGAGCGCACAGATACGCAGTATTTT

size: NA
D: TRBD2
J: TRBJ2-3
V: TRBV14
CDR3: CASSHFKSGGTDTQYF
DNA: TGTGCCAGCAGCCATTTTAAAAGCGGGGGAACAGATACGCAGTATTTT

size: few
D: NA
J: TRBJ2-1
V: TRBV5-6
CDR3: CASSLYGSEQLF
DNA: TGTGCCAGCAGCTTGTACGGGTCTGAGCAGCTCTTC

size: NA
D: TRBD1
J: TRBJ2-2
V: TRBV5-1
CDR3: CASSLAGQGADTGELFF
DNA: TGCGCCAGCAGCTTGGCCGGGCAGGGGGCCGACACCGGGGAGCTGTTTTTT

size: NA
D: NA
J: TRBJ1-4
V: TRBV18
CDR3: CASSHEVATNEKLFF
DNA: TGTGCCAGCTCCCATGAGGTCGCAACTAATGAAAAACTGTTTTTT

size: few
D: TRBD2
J: TRBJ2-1
V: TRBV6-6
CDR3: CASSSKLAASYNEQFF
DNA: TGTGCCAGCAGTTCCAAGCTAGCGGCCTCCTACAATGAGCAGTTCTTC

size: many
D: NA
J: TRBJ2-6
V: TRBV5-6
CDR3: CASSPRDGPSGAYALTF
DNA: TGTGCCAGCAGCCCTCGGGACGGCCCCTCTGGGGCCTACGCCCTGACTTTC

size: many
D: TRBD2
J: TRBJ2-1
V: TRBV18
CDR3: CASSPGTSESSYNEQFF
DNA: TGTGCCAGCTCACCCGGGACTAGCGAGAGCTCCTACAATGAGCAGTTCTTC

size: many
D: TRBD1
J: TRBJ2-1
V: TRBV18
CDR3: CASSGQGFTYNEQFF
DNA: TGTGCCAGCTCGGGACAGGGGTTTACCTACAATGAGCAGTTCTTC

size: NA
D: TRBD1
J: TRBJ2-1
V: TRBV6-2/TRBV6-3
CDR3: CASVPRGRAPLYEQFF
DNA: TGTGCCAGCGTACCCAGGGGGCGCGCTCCACTCTATGAGCAGTTCTTC

size: medium-sized
D: NA
J: TRBJ1-5
V: TRBV7-9
CDR3: CASSFGGNQPQHF
DNA: TGTGCCAGCAGCTTTGGGGGAAATCAGCCCCAGCATTTT

size: many
D: NA
J: TRBJ1-4
V: TRBV28
CDR3: CASSPRVNGEKLFF
DNA: TGTGCCAGCAGTCCAAGGGTGAATGGTGAAAAACTGTTTTTT

size: NA
D: NA
J: TRBJ1-1
V: TRBV25-1
CDR3: CASSDGIKAFF
DNA: TGTGCCAGCAGCGATGGGATAAAAGCTTTCTTT

size: many
D: NA
J: TRBJ1-2
V: TRBV28
CDR3: CASRRAVLAFSNYGYTF
DNA: TGTGCCAGCAGAAGGGCAGTGTTAGCTTTTTCTAACTATGGCTACACCTTC

size: NA
D: TRBD1
J: TRBJ1-2
V: TRBV2
CDR3: CASTPLGTGVVGYTF
DNA: TGTGCCAGCACCCCACTGGGGACAGGGGTAGTGGGCTACACCTTC

size: NA
D: TRBD2
J: TRBJ2-3
V: TRBV12-3/TRBV12-4
CDR3: CASTPGLGRTDTQYF
DNA: TGCGCCAGCACCCCGGGACTAGGGCGCACAGATACGCAGTATTTT

size: few
D: TRBD2
J: TRBJ2-1
V: TRBV20-1
CDR3: CSAVTPPGLAGVLGDYNEQFF
DNA: TGCAGTGCTGTCACCCCCCCGGGACTAGCGGGAGTATTGGGGGATTACAATGAGCAGTTCTTC

size: NA
D: NA
J: TRBJ1-1
V: TRBV29-1
CDR3: CSVVRKMNTEAFF
DNA: TGCAGCGTTGTCAGGAAGATGAACACTGAAGCTTTCTTT

size: few
D: TRBD1
J: TRBJ2-4
V: TRBV6-1
CDR3: CASRDRARGTIQYF
DNA: TGTGCCAGCAGAGACCGGGCCAGGGGGACCATTCAGTACTTC

size: NA
D: TRBD1
J: TRBJ1-1
V: TRBV30
CDR3: CARVLKDRGIGGSEAFF
DNA: TGTGCCCGAGTTTTAAAGGACAGGGGCATAGGAGGCTCTGAAGCTTTCTTT

size: many
D: TRBD1
J: TRBJ1-1
V: TRBV6-1
CDR3: CASTGTANTEAFF
DNA: TGTGCCAGCACTGGGACAGCCAACACTGAAGCTTTCTTT

size: NA
D: TRBD1
J: TRBJ2-7
V: TRBV28
CDR3: CASSPRDRNAAEQYF
DNA: TGTGCCAGCAGCCCTCGGGACAGGAACGCCGCCGAGCAGTACTTC

size: NA
D: NA
J: TRBJ1-1
V: TRBV5-6
CDR3: CASSLGRGTMNTEAFF
DNA: TGTGCCAGCAGCCTGGGCAGGGGCACGATGAACACTGAAGCTTTCTTT

size: few
D: TRBD1
J: TRBJ2-7
V: TRBV11-2
CDR3: CASSSDRVFGEQYF
DNA: TGTGCCAGCAGCTCGGACAGGGTTTTCGGCGAGCAGTACTTC

size: NA
D: TRBD1
J: TRBJ2-1
V: TRBV10-2
CDR3: CASTATGPSSDEQFF
DNA: TGCGCCAGCACCGCGACAGGGCCCTCGTCCGATGAGCAGTTCTTC

size: medium-sized
D: NA
J: TRBJ2-3
V: TRBV28
CDR3: CASSPGGAHHTQYF
DNA: TGTGCCAGCAGCCCTGGGGGGGCGCATCATACGCAGTATTTT

size: NA
D: NA
J: TRBJ2-7
V: TRBV7-9
CDR3: CASGGKTYEQYF
DNA: TGTGCCAGCGGGGGCAAGACCTACGAGCAGTACTTT

size: NA
D: NA
J: TRBJ2-2
V: TRBV5-1
CDR3: CASSFEGITGELFF
DNA: TGCGCCAGCAGCTTTGAGGGAATCACCGGGGAGCTGTTTTTT

size: NA
D: TRBD2
J: TRBJ2-1
V: TRBV29-1
CDR3: CSVEGGRSGRAYNEQFF
DNA: TGCAGCGTTGAAGGGGGGCGGAGCGGGAGGGCCTACAATGAGCAGTTCTTC

size: NA
D: TRBD1
J: TRBJ1-5
V: TRBV12-3/TRBV12-4
CDR3: CASTTGDSNQPQHF
DNA: TGTGCCAGCACCACAGGGGATAGCAATCAGCCCCAGCATTTT

size: NA
D: TRBD2
J: TRBJ2-3
V: TRBV4-2
CDR3: CASSQDGWGLAGVSDTQYF
DNA: TGTGCCAGCAGCCAAGACGGGTGGGGACTAGCGGGAGTGTCAGATACGCAGTATTTT

size: NA
D: NA
J: TRBJ1-5
V: TRBV20-1
CDR3: CSARVVNLGQPQHF
DNA: TGCAGTGCTAGAGTCGTCAACTTGGGGCAGCCCCAGCATTTT

size: NA
D: NA
J: TRBJ1-1
V: TRBV29-1
CDR3: CSVARGNMNTEAFF
DNA: TGCAGCGTTGCAAGGGGGAACATGAACACTGAAGCTTTCTTT

size: NA
D: TRBD2
J: TRBJ2-3
V: TRBV6-2/TRBV6-3
CDR3: CASSRTGTSGEDTQYF
DNA: TGTGCCAGCAGTCGGACGGGTACTAGCGGGGAAGATACGCAGTATTTT

size: NA
D: TRBD2
J: TRBJ2-7
V: TRBV15
CDR3: CATSALAGVLYEQYF
DNA: TGTGCCACCAGCGCCCTAGCGGGAGTTCTCTACGAGCAGTACTTC

size: NA
D: NA
J: TRBJ2-3
V: TRBV29-1
CDR3: CSVVARDTQYF
DNA: TGCAGCGTTGTGGCTCGAGATACGCAGTATTTT

size: few
D: NA
J: TRBJ2-3
V: TRBV7-9
CDR3: CASRTRPTDTDTQYF
DNA: TGTGCCAGCAGAACCCGACCAACTGACACAGATACGCAGTATTTT

size: few
D: NA
J: TRBJ2-1
V: TRBV5-1
CDR3: CASSEVYNEQFF
DNA: TGCGCCAGCAGCGAGGTATACAATGAGCAGTTCTTC

size: many
D: TRBD2
J: TRBJ2-5
V: TRBV2
CDR3: CASSDRSGRGETQYF
DNA: TGTGCCAGCAGTGATCGGTCCGGGAGGGGGGAGACCCAGTACTTC

size: many
D: NA
J: TRBJ2-3
V: TRBV7-6
CDR3: CASSFSTDTQYF
DNA: TGTGCCAGCAGTTTCAGCACAGATACGCAGTATTTT

size: NA
D: TRBD2
J: TRBJ2-5
V: TRBV6-2/TRBV6-3
CDR3: CASSSGTSHDRATQYF
DNA: TGTGCCAGCAGTTCCGGGACTAGCCACGATCGAGCGACCCAGTACTTC

size: many
D: NA
J: TRBJ1-1
V: TRBV27
CDR3: CASSSPGLNTEAFF
DNA: TGTGCCAGCAGCTCCCCCGGGTTGAACACTGAAGCTTTCTTT

size: NA
D: NA
J: TRBJ2-5
V: TRBV2
CDR3: CASSVVTQETQYF
DNA: TGTGCCAGCAGTGTCGTCACACAAGAGACCCAGTACTTC

size: few
D: NA
J: TRBJ1-1
V: TRBV24-1
CDR3: CATSESGNTEAFF
DNA: TGTGCCACCAGTGAATCGGGGAACACTGAAGCTTTCTTT